This T cell receptor beta chain was recorded in a study of T cells in Graves' hyperthyroidism and ophthalmopathy. Study-level background: Peripheral blood was acquired at first diagnosis, ahead of any therapy whatsoever.

The CDR3 spans 14 residues. In germline, CDR1 is MNHEY, CDR2 SMNVEV (reference sequence). The V gene lost 2 bases and the J gene lost 6 bases, with 14 bases spanning the gap. Study conclusions and caveats: In the analysis, a 13 V-J model separated ophthalmopathy from stable hyperthyroidism.

This clonotype was counted many times. Its antigen is unknown. A lack of ophthalmopathy progression within 18 months defined stable Graves' hyperthyroidism. Out of 8.5 to 10 ml of fresh peripheral blood came the PBMCs. Amplification of TCR beta CDR3 regions was performed using RNA transcripts as template. In the first-round RT-PCR of the TCR CDR3, the HTBI primer set was used. TCRdb used MiXCR to reprocess the multiplex PCR reads, holding one entry per CDR3 protein. The sample shows some 620,000 distinct CDR3 sequences, 15% to 20% of them seen only once. Sequencing was carried out using blood. The TCR sequence derives from a woman aged 25 to 45 with Graves' hyperthyroidism. This chain connects TRBV27 to TRBJ2-7; tentatively, D is TRBD2 (6 bases). The DNA for the CDR3 is TGTGCCAGCAGTTTAGGCGGGACCGCGGTCGAGCAGTACTTC. Translating gives CASSLGGTAVEQYF.